Below, 9 T cell receptor beta chains from the same sample are listed, as sequenced in a study of response to subunit inactivated influenza vaccine. TCRdb independently ran MiXCR on the RT-PCR reads; one entry per CDR3 protein. The sample yields approximately 700,000 distinct CDR3 sequences, approximately 13% seen once. The material sequenced was PBMCs from blood, taken 14 to 15 days before vaccination. These receptors all stem from a man aged 45-65 years who received an inactivated influenza vaccine.

This clonotype was seen ten or more times. This chain links TRBV5-5 with TRBJ1-4; D is unresolved. V lost 0 bases and J 0 bases, leaving 15 bases between the germline ends. This CDR3 has 18 amino acids. The germline V gene has CDR1 SGHKS and CDR2 YYEKEE (reference sequence). CDR3 sequence (DNA): TGTGCCAGCAGCTTGGGTTGGATCGAAGTTGCAACTAATGAAAAACTGTTTTTT. Its protein is CASSLGWIEVATNEKLFF.

This clonotype was found many times. The rearrangement joins TRBV6-1 to TRBJ2-1; 11 nucleotides match TRBD1. This CDR3 is 15 amino acids long. Germline CDR1 is MNHNS and CDR2 is SASEGT. V lost 6 bases, J lost 8 bases, and 9 bases stayed unmatched. The CDR3 region has the DNA TGTGCCAGCAGGCGGGCCGGACAGGGGGCCCATGAGCAGTTCTTC. Translating it yields CASRRAGQGAHEQFF.

This clonotype was observed a single time. The chain has TRBV6-1 and TRBJ2-1; 7 positions match TRBD2. The CDR3 contains 14 residues. The V and J ends lost 6 bases and 8 bases, in that order; junction bases with no gene match: 10. Germline values: CDR1 MNHNS, CDR2 SASEGT. CDR3 nucleotides: TGTGCCAGCAGCCCGGGGGAGGGAGGGTATGAGCAGTTCTTC. Its protein is CASSPGEGGYEQFF.

V is TRBV20-1 and J is TRBJ2-5; TRBD2 aligns across 9 bases. The CDR3 has 14 residues. Germline lookup yields CDR1 DFQATT and CDR2 SNEGSKA (reference sequence). With V trimmed by 8 bases and J by 7 bases, 14 bases remained unmatched. Here the CDR3 DNA reads TGCAGTTACCAGACACGGGGACTAGCCGGGACCCAGTACTTC. Translating it yields CSYQTRGLAGTQYF.

This clonotype was picked up a small number of times. The chain has TRBV20-1 and TRBJ2-1; 7 bases match TRBD2. V lost 4 bases to trimming and J lost 4 bases; unmatched junction nucleotides: 7. Germline CDR1 reads DFQATT; CDR2 reads SNEGSKA (reference sequence). CDR3 size: 14 residues. The CDR3: CSANQRDEYNEQFF. The CDR3 coding sequence is TGCAGTGCTAATCAGCGGGACGAGTACAATGAGCAGTTCTTC.

This clonotype was seen a handful of times. The chain recombines TRBV12-3 or TRBV12-4 with TRBJ1-2; D unclear. V lost 6 bases, J lost 4 bases, and 12 bases lay in between. The CDR3 is 13 residues long. Here the CDR3 reads CASSHTPGYGYTF. In DNA form, the CDR3 reads TGTGCCAGCAGCCACACCCCAGGCTATGGCTACACCTTC.

The chain employs TRBV29-1 and TRBJ2-2; TRBD2 matches at 7 bases. Germline trimming cut 5 bases from V and 3 bases from J; bases unmatched to any gene: 12. The CDR3 contains 16 residues. Looked up from germline, CDR1 is SQVTM and CDR2 is ANQGSEA. The CDR3 sequence: CSVRGYRGDHTGELFF. The DNA of the CDR3 is TGCAGCGTTCGGGGGTACCGGGGGGACCACACCGGGGAGCTGTTTTTT.

This clonotype appeared a few times. The chain carries TRBV29-1 and TRBJ2-3, with 9 bases matching TRBD2. The germline V gene has CDR1 SQVTM and CDR2 ANQGSEA. V gave up 4 bases and J gave up 2 bases; unmatched junction bases: 7. The CDR3 has 15 residues. The CDR3 loop reads CSVADLAGNTDTQYF. The DNA for the CDR3 is TGCAGCGTTGCCGACCTAGCGGGAAACACAGATACGCAGTATTTT.

This rearrangement joins TRBV5-5 to TRBJ2-7; D is perhaps TRBD1 or TRBD2 (7 bases each). With 3 bases removed from V and 6 bases from J, the gap between germline ends came to 19 bases. CDR1 SGHKS and CDR2 YYEKEE come from the germline V gene (reference sequence). The CDR3 covers 15 residues. The CDR3 bases are TGTGCCAGCAGCTCCACGGCAGGGGGGGGGTTCGAGCAGTACTTC. This sequence encodes CASSSTAGGGFEQYF.